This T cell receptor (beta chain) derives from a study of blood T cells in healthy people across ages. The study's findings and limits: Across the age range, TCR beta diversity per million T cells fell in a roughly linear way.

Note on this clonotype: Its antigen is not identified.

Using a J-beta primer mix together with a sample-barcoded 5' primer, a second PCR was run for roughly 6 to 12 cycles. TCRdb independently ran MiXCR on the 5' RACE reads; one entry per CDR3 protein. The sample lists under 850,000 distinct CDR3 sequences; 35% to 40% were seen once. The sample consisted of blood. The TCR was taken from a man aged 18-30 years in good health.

The CDR3 DNA follows: TGTGCCAGCAGTGGCGATGGGGGGCTAAGGTACGAGCAGTACTTC. Protein product: CASSGDGGLRYEQYF. The rearrangement joins TRBV12-3 or TRBV12-4 to TRBJ2-7, with D perhaps TRBD1 or TRBD2 (6 bases each). The CDR3 has 15 residues. Trimming stripped 5 bases from V and 4 bases from J, with 18 bases between.